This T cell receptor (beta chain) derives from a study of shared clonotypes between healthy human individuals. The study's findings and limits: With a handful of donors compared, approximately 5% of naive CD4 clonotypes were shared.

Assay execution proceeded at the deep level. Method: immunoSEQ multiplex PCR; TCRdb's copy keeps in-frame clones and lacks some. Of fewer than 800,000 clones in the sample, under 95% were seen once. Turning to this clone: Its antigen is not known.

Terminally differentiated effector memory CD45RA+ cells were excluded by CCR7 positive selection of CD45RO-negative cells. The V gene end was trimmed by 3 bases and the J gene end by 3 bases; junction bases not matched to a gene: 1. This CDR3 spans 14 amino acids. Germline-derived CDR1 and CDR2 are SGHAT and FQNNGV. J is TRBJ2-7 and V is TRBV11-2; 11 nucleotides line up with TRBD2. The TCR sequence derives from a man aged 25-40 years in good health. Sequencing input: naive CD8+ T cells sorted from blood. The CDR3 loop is CASSLLAGGYEQYF. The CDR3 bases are TGTGCCAGCAGCTTGCTAGCGGGAGGCTACGAGCAGTACTTC. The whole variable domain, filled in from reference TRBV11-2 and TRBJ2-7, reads EAGVAQSPRYKIIEKRQSVAFWCNPISGHATLYWYQQILGQGPKLLIQFQNNGVVDDSQLPKDRFSAERLKGVDSTLKIQPAKLEDSAVYLCASSLLAGGYEQYFGPGTRLTVT.